These T cell receptor beta chains were read from a single sample in a study of blood T cell repertoires in COVID-19. TCRdb's copy holds only in-frame clones and misses some; the assay was immunoSEQ multiplex PCR. The data contain roughly 300,000 clones, around 87% of them singletons. Specimen: peripheral blood. These receptors were obtained from a woman between 40 and 50 years old who had recovered from COVID-19. The CDR3 runs from the conserved cysteine through the conserved F or W.

J,V,CDR3
TRBJ1-2,TRBV6-5,CASSYSAALGGYTF
TRBJ1-3,TRBV19,CASITPALRRGGGGNTIYF
TRBJ2-4,TRBV6-5,CASQRGQNPNIQYF
TRBJ1-2,TRBV30,CAWSVRGNYGYTF
TRBJ1-1,TRBV7-9,CASSSRAGNTEAFF
TRBJ1-6,TRBV7-9,CASSLGLEGRSPLHF
TRBJ1-4,TRBV6-1,CASSATPPGQGDEKLFF
TRBJ1-1,TRBV6-2/TRBV6-3,CASSYEAEAFF
TRBJ2-7,TRBV29-1,CSVVTTSRYEQYF
TRBJ2-5,TRBV14,CASSQGASGGIQETQYF
TRBJ2-2,TRBV3-1/TRBV3-2,CASSQDPTGELFF
TRBJ2-5,TRBV5-4,CASSPQIRKGETQYF
TRBJ1-3,TRBV3-1/TRBV3-2,CASSQGSLAGNTIYF
TRBJ2-5,TRBV27,CASSPAGNQETQYF
TRBJ1-4,TRBV27,CASLDRVREKLFF
TRBJ1-3,TRBV2,CASKQQGVGGNTIYF
TRBJ1-6,TRBV3-1/TRBV3-2,CASSLGQGGNSPLHF
TRBJ2-5,TRBV6-6,CASSQDRGSETQYF
TRBJ2-1,TRBV5-5,CASSHSSLVSYNEQFF
TRBJ1-6,TRBV2,CASTDRSSYNSPLHF
TRBJ2-7,TRBV10-1,CASSESRGKAEQYF
TRBJ1-2,TRBV6-5,CASRQSRGYTF
TRBJ1-1,TRBV7-2,CASSFVGKGSNEAFF
TRBJ1-2,TRBV5-1,CASSAALGGDYGYTF
TRBJ1-2,TRBV4-3,CASSHYSGETYGYTF
TRBJ2-7,TRBV11-2,CASSLDPLAGGSYEQYF
TRBJ1-1,TRBV2,CASRNRGRTEAFF
TRBJ1-1,TRBV11-2,CASTEAGTTNTEAFF
TRBJ2-2,TRBV19,CASSNDLQGHYTGELFF
TRBJ1-2,TRBV20-1,CSASRQGGYTF
TRBJ1-3,TRBV6-5,CASSMQGSGNTIYF
TRBJ1-1,TRBV20-1,CSASRTGTEAFF
TRBJ2-1,TRBV3-1/TRBV3-2,CASSFRAGARNEQFF
TRBJ1-2,TRBV5-3,CARSCRDINYGYTF
TRBJ1-5,TRBV10-3,CAAGRGGDQPQHF
TRBJ1-1,TRBV5-1,CASSLGQGSTEAFF
TRBJ1-1,TRBV6-2/TRBV6-3,CASSYPYKGGGRNTEAFF
TRBJ1-1,TRBV18,CASSPGQGGNTEAFF
TRBJ2-4,TRBV11-2,CASSPGGGIKNIQYF
TRBJ2-7,TRBV7-3,CASSLIERDSGSKGSYEQYF
TRBJ2-5,TRBV13,CASRVNGWERETQYF
TRBJ2-7,TRBV3-1/TRBV3-2,CASSQPGQRLYEQYF
TRBJ2-7,TRBV7-6,CASSRGLAGGLPLSYEQYF